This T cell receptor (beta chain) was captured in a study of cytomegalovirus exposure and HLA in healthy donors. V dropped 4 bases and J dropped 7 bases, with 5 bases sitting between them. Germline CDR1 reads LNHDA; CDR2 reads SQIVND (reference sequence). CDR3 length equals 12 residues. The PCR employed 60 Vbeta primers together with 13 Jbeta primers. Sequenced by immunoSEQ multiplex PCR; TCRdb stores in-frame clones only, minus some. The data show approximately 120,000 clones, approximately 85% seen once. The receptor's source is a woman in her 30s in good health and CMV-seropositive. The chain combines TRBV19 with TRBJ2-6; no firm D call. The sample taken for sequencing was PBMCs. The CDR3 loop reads CASSTLANVLTF. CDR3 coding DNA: TGTGCCAGTAGTACTTTAGCCAACGTCCTGACTTTC.